This entry lists 30 T cell receptor beta chains sequenced from one sample in a study of neurological immune-mediated disorders. TCRdb re-called the 5' RACE reads with MiXCR, one entry per CDR3 protein. Of about 49,000 distinct CDR3 sequences listed, approximately 8.4% are singletons. Time point reported: longitudinal time-point 3. Sample: PBMCs. The source of these receptors is a woman aged 40 to 50 in good health.

Many counts were recorded for this clonotype. This chain connects TRBV6-1 to TRBJ2-7, with 12 positions matching TRBD1. V trimming: 2 bases; J trimming: 7 bases; junction bases outside the gene matches: 3. Germline loops: CDR1 MNHNS, CDR2 SASEGT. The CDR3 covers 14 residues. CDR3 DNA sequence: TGTGCCAGCAGTGAAAGGGACAGGGGGCTTGAGCAGTACTTC. Translation: CASSERDRGLEQYF.

There are many counts of this clonotype. This sequence joins TRBV5-1 and TRBJ2-1, with D hard to call. V lost 0 bases, J lost 0 bases, and 10 bases lay in between. This CDR3 comprises 16 residues. The germline gives CDR1 SGHRS, CDR2 YFSETQ. Here the CDR3 reads CASSLAVMSSYNEQFF. CDR3 nucleotides: TGCGCCAGCAGCTTGGCGGTCATGAGCTCCTACAATGAGCAGTTCTTC.

This clonotype was counted at least ten times. The chain joins TRBV7-9 to TRBJ2-2; possible D gene TRBD2, 5 bases. The CDR3 runs to 15 residues. Looked up from germline, CDR1 is SEHNR and CDR2 is FQNEAQ (reference sequence). With 4 bases removed from V and 0 bases from J, the gap between germline ends came to 9 bases. The CDR3 bases are TGTGCCAGCAGCTCCGGACTGACGAACACCGGGGAGCTGTTTTTT. Its protein is CASSSGLTNTGELFF.

Ten or more counts support this clonotype. CDR3 sequence: CASSLIQRSRTGELFF. The DNA for the CDR3 is TGTGCCAGCAGCTTAATACAGAGATCGCGCACCGGGGAGCTGTTTTTT. The V gene is TRBV7-9, the J gene TRBJ2-2; D not certain. CDR1 SEHNR and CDR2 FQNEAQ come from the germline V gene (reference sequence). The CDR3 runs 16 residues. The ends were cut back, 2 bases at V and 4 bases at J, with 14 bases in the middle. The complete variable domain, with remaining parts taken from reference TRBV7-9 and TRBJ2-2, reads DTGVSQNPRHKITKRGQNVTFRCDPISEHNRLYWYRQTLGQGPEFLTYFQNEAQLEKSRLLSDRFSAERPKGSFSTLEIQRTEQGDSAMYLCASSLIQRSRTGELFFGEGSRLTVL.

This clonotype was seen many times. The CDR3 is CASSTRSGGIQETQYF. The CDR3 nucleotides read TGTGCCAGCAGCACCCGAAGCGGGGGAATACAAGAGACCCAGTACTTC. The rearrangement uses TRBV9 and TRBJ2-5; 8 bases fit TRBD2. CDR1 SGDLS and CDR2 YYNGEE come from the germline V gene. The CDR3 spans 16 residues. V shed 4 bases, J shed 2 bases, and the junction held 10 bases outside the gene matches.

In this sample, this clonotype turned up a few times. The chain joins TRBV20-1 to TRBJ2-1, with D uncertain. The V gene lost 0 bases and the J gene lost 1 base, with 16 bases spanning the gap. The CDR3 sequence is 17 residues long. Germline CDR1 reads DFQATT; CDR2 reads SNEGSKA (reference sequence). CDR3: CSARDPFRRDSYNEQFF. The CDR3 region has the DNA TGCAGTGCTAGAGATCCTTTTAGGAGAGATTCCTACAATGAGCAGTTCTTC.

This clonotype was observed many times. The chain employs TRBV12-3 or TRBV12-4 and TRBJ2-3, with TRBD1 matching 8 bases. The CDR3 contains 15 residues. Unmatched junction bases numbered 12, after V lost 7 bases and J lost 6 bases. CDR3: CASTLRDRRRDTQYF. The CDR3, as DNA: TGTGCCAGCACCCTCCGGGACAGGAGAAGGGATACGCAGTATTTT.

This clonotype came up many times. V and J are TRBV30 and TRBJ1-6; D is unresolved. The CDR3 spans 12 residues. The germline V and J ends were trimmed by 3 bases and 7 bases, with 7 bases remaining between them. Germline CDR1 reads GTSNPN; CDR2 reads SVGIG (reference sequence). The CDR3 DNA reads TGTGCCTGGAGCCTCCCCAATTCACCCCTCCACTTT. As protein: CAWSLPNSPLHF.

This clonotype has a count of ten or more. V and J are TRBV11-2 and TRBJ1-4; D perhaps matches TRBD1 (5 bases). The V end was cut by 4 bases, the J end by 5 bases, with 11 bases between. CDR1 and CDR2 (germline): SGHAT, FQNNGV. There are 14 residues in the CDR3. The CDR3 loop is CASSSGPINEKLFF. Here the CDR3 DNA reads TGTGCCAGCAGCTCGGGGCCGATAAATGAAAAACTGTTTTTT. Full variable domain (rest looked up from reference TRBV11-2 and TRBJ1-4): EAGVAQSPRYKIIEKRQSVAFWCNPISGHATLYWYQQILGQGPKLLIQFQNNGVVDDSQLPKDRFSAERLKGVDSTLKIQPAKLEDSAVYLCASSSGPINEKLFFGSGTQLSVL.

In this sample, this clonotype turned up many times. The CDR3 DNA is TGCGCCAGCGCGATTTGGGCGGGGGTCTACAATGAGCAGTTCTTC. Amino acid sequence: CASAIWAGVYNEQFF. The chain has TRBV5-1 and TRBJ2-1; TRBD2 aligns across 7 bases. Germline values: CDR1 SGHRS, CDR2 YFSETQ. V trimming: 7 bases; J trimming: 3 bases; junction bases outside the gene matches: 10. The CDR3 covers 15 residues.

This clonotype was counted many times. DNA of the CDR3: TGCAGTGCTAGAGATCCCGGGAGGGGATATGGCTACACCTTC. Translation: CSARDPGRGYGYTF. The genes are TRBV20-1 and TRBJ1-2; possible D gene TRBD1, 5 bases. Germline-derived CDR1 and CDR2 are DFQATT and SNEGSKA (reference sequence). Trimming removed 0 bases from V and 5 bases from J, with 13 bases in between. The CDR3 consists of 14 residues.

At least ten counts were recorded for this clonotype. V usage is TRBV20-1 and J usage is TRBJ1-1; TRBD1 might be the D (5 bases). Trimming left V 6 bases short and J 0 bases short, with 14 bases between. CDR1 and CDR2 (germline): DFQATT, SNEGSKA (reference sequence). This CDR3 spans 14 amino acids. The CDR3 DNA is TGCAGTGCCGCAAAAGGGGAGTTGAACACTGAAGCTTTCTTT. Translating it yields CSAAKGELNTEAFF.

At least ten counts were recorded for this clonotype. The chain uses TRBV9 and TRBJ2-7; a weak D match, TRBD2 (6 bases). The V end was cut by 0 bases, the J end by 0 bases, with 13 bases between. CDR3 length: 16 residues. The V gene's germline CDR1 is SGDLS and CDR2 YYNGEE. The CDR3 spells CASSVGEGLSSYEQYF. In DNA, the CDR3 is TGTGCCAGCAGCGTAGGAGAGGGACTGAGCTCCTACGAGCAGTACTTC.

This clonotype was detected many times. V gene TRBV5-1 combines with J gene TRBJ2-7; no reliable D call. The germline V gene encodes CDR1 SGHRS and CDR2 YFSETQ. Trimming removed 6 bases at V and 1 base at J, with 11 bases between. The CDR3 runs 13 residues. The CDR3 nucleotides are TGCGCCAGCACCCCTCCCGAGTCCTACGAGCAGTACTTC. It encodes CASTPPESYEQYF.

This clonotype showed up many times. This chain connects TRBV5-1 to TRBJ2-7; D uncertain. With 6 bases removed from V and 0 bases from J, the gap between germline ends came to 10 bases. CDR3 length equals 13 residues. CDR1 is SGHRS and CDR2 is YFSETQ in the germline V gene. The chain's CDR3 is CASTPTTSYEQYF. CDR3 bases: TGCGCCAGCACCCCCACTACCTCCTACGAGCAGTACTTC.

This clonotype was counted between two and nine times. The chain recombines TRBV7-2 with TRBJ1-2; 9 bases align to TRBD1. Per the germline V gene, CDR1 is SGHTA and CDR2 is FQGNSA. The V and J ends lost 5 bases and 8 bases, in that order; junction bases with no gene match: 6. CDR3 length equals 13 residues. The CDR3 DNA reads TGTGCCAGCAGCCCGGCGGACAGGGGCGGCTACACCTTC. This translates into CASSPADRGGYTF.

This clonotype was counted a few times. The chain links TRBV7-6 to TRBJ2-5; possibly TRBD1 for D (5 bases). V lost 2 bases to trimming and J lost 1 base, with 8 bases between them. CDR1 SGHVS and CDR2 FNYEAQ come from the germline V gene. This CDR3 spans 14 amino acids. The CDR3 loop reads CASSLSTGQETQYF. For the CDR3, the DNA is TGTGCCAGCAGCTTAAGCACAGGCCAAGAGACCCAGTACTTC.

This rearrangement joins TRBV6-1 to TRBJ2-7, with TRBD1 matching over 10 bases. In germline, CDR1 is MNHNS, CDR2 SASEGT. V was clipped by 1 base and J by 2 bases; unmatched bases: 5. The CDR3 extends over 16 amino acids. The CDR3 coding sequence is TGTGCCAGCAGTGAAGGGGGACAGGGGTTCCCCTACGAGCAGTACTTC. It specifies CASSEGGQGFPYEQYF.

This clonotype was seen ten or more times. The V gene is TRBV5-5, the J gene TRBJ2-1; D may correspond to TRBD1 or TRBD2 (5 bases each). CDR1 SGHKS and CDR2 YYEKEE come from the germline V gene (reference sequence). This CDR3 spans 14 amino acids. V was cut by 0 bases and J by 5 bases, with 9 bases left in between. The CDR3 DNA reads as TGTGCCAGCAGCTTGGCCGGGGCAGACAATGAGCAGTTCTTC. Translating it yields CASSLAGADNEQFF.

This clonotype has a count of ten or more. This chain joins TRBV4-2 and TRBJ2-3; 16 nucleotides align to TRBD2. This CDR3 has 19 amino acids. Germline CDR1 reads LGHNA; CDR2 reads YNFKEQ. With 5 bases clipped from V and 1 base from J, the junction kept 9 bases outside the gene matches. CDR3 amino acids: CASSALGLAGGPGTDTQYF. CDR3 coding DNA: TGTGCCAGCAGCGCCCTGGGACTAGCGGGAGGGCCGGGCACAGATACGCAGTATTTT.

This clonotype was found many times. V and J are TRBV4-3 and TRBJ2-7; D is uncertain. Trimming left V 0 bases short and J 2 bases short, with 11 bases between. The germline V gene encodes CDR1 LGHNA and CDR2 YSLEER. The CDR3 runs 15 residues. CDR3: CASSQDSLQTYEQYF. CDR3 nucleotide sequence: TGCGCCAGCAGCCAAGATAGTTTACAGACCTACGAGCAGTACTTC.

This clonotype was recorded at least ten times. CDR3 DNA: TGCGCCAGCAGCCGGAAAGCGGGGGCTAGCACAGATACGCAGTATTTT. This encodes CASSRKAGASTDTQYF. This chain joins TRBV4-3 and TRBJ2-3; 8 bases align to TRBD2. Trimming removed 4 bases from V and 0 bases from J; junction bases left unmatched: 6. CDR1 and CDR2 from the germline V gene are LGHNA and YSLEER. This CDR3 spans 16 amino acids.

This clonotype was recorded at least ten times. Here the CDR3 reads CASSSTWDRGVNTEAFF. Written as DNA, the CDR3 is TGTGCCAGCAGTTCTACTTGGGACAGGGGGGTGAACACTGAAGCTTTCTTT. The chain is built from TRBV27 and TRBJ1-1; TRBD1 agrees at 11 bases. Germline V gene sequence: CDR1 MNHEY, CDR2 SMNVEV (reference sequence). Trimming took 4 bases from V and 0 from J; bases not matched to a gene: 7. This CDR3 spans 17 amino acids.

This clonotype was observed many times. For the CDR3, the DNA is TGTGCCAGCAGCCCCTCAGCGGGGACAATTAACTTCAATGAGCAGTTCTTC. Translated, it gives CASSPSAGTINFNEQFF. V is TRBV7-3 and J is TRBJ2-1, with D perhaps TRBD2 (7 bases). CDR1 is SGHTA, CDR2 FQGTGA, per germline. This CDR3 comprises 17 residues. V was shortened by 5 bases and J by 6 bases, with 23 bases between the two germline ends.

This clonotype was seen at least ten times. The rearrangement links TRBV28 to TRBJ2-3; TRBD1 agrees at 8 bases. Germline V CDR1 and CDR2: MDHEN, SYDVKM. J lost 2 bases, V lost 6 bases, and 10 bases had no gene match. The CDR3 is 16 amino acids. In DNA form, the CDR3 reads TGTGCCAGCAGCCTCGAACGGGGACAGGACACAGATACGCAGTATTTT. Protein: CASSLERGQDTDTQYF.

This clonotype appeared many times. This rearrangement joins TRBV6-2 or TRBV6-3 to TRBJ2-5; TRBD1 matches 7 bases. Germline CDR1 is MNHEY and CDR2 is SVGEGT. The V and J ends lost 8 bases and 1 base, in that order; junction bases with no gene match: 10. The CDR3 has 15 residues. CDR3 bases: TGTGCCAGCCGCCCCGCCCGACAGGGCCAAGAGACCCAGTACTTC. It yields the protein CASRPARQGQETQYF.

This clonotype showed up many times. V is TRBV20-1 and J is TRBJ2-3; D gene unclear. Trimming removed 0 bases from V and 4 bases from J, with 5 bases in between. This CDR3 spans 12 amino acids. Germline V gene lookup returns CDR1 DFQATT and CDR2 SNEGSKA (reference sequence). The chain's CDR3 is CSARDPADTQYF. CDR3 bases: TGCAGTGCTAGAGATCCCGCAGATACGCAGTATTTT.

This clonotype has ten or more counts. This chain links TRBV12-3 or TRBV12-4 with TRBJ1-4; D call uncertain. V was pared by 0 bases and J by 0 bases, with 8 bases between. The CDR3 totals 16 residues. In DNA, the CDR3 is TGTGCCAGCAGTTTAGCTATGACGGCAACTAATGAAAAACTGTTTTTT. Its translation is CASSLAMTATNEKLFF.

This clonotype was seen repeatedly, ten times or more. The chain has TRBV18 and TRBJ2-7; possible D gene TRBD1, 6 bases. Germline-derived CDR1 and CDR2 are KGHSH and LQKENI. There are 14 residues in the CDR3. Trimming shortened V by 2 bases and J by 3 bases, and 11 bases separated the two germline ends. The CDR3 DNA is TGTGCCAGCTCACCAGAACAGGGTTTCTACGAGCAGTACTTC. Translation gives CASSPEQGFYEQYF.

Ten or more counts support this clonotype. The rearrangement uses TRBV6-2 or TRBV6-3 and TRBJ1-2; D may be TRBD1 (5 bases). The CDR3 length is 14 residues. Germline V gives CDR1 MNHEY, CDR2 SVGEGT. V lost 2 bases, J lost 2 bases, and 9 bases lay in between. CDR3 sequence (DNA): TGTGCCAGCAGTTACCCGACAGAGAACTATGGCTACACCTTC. Translation: CASSYPTENYGYTF.